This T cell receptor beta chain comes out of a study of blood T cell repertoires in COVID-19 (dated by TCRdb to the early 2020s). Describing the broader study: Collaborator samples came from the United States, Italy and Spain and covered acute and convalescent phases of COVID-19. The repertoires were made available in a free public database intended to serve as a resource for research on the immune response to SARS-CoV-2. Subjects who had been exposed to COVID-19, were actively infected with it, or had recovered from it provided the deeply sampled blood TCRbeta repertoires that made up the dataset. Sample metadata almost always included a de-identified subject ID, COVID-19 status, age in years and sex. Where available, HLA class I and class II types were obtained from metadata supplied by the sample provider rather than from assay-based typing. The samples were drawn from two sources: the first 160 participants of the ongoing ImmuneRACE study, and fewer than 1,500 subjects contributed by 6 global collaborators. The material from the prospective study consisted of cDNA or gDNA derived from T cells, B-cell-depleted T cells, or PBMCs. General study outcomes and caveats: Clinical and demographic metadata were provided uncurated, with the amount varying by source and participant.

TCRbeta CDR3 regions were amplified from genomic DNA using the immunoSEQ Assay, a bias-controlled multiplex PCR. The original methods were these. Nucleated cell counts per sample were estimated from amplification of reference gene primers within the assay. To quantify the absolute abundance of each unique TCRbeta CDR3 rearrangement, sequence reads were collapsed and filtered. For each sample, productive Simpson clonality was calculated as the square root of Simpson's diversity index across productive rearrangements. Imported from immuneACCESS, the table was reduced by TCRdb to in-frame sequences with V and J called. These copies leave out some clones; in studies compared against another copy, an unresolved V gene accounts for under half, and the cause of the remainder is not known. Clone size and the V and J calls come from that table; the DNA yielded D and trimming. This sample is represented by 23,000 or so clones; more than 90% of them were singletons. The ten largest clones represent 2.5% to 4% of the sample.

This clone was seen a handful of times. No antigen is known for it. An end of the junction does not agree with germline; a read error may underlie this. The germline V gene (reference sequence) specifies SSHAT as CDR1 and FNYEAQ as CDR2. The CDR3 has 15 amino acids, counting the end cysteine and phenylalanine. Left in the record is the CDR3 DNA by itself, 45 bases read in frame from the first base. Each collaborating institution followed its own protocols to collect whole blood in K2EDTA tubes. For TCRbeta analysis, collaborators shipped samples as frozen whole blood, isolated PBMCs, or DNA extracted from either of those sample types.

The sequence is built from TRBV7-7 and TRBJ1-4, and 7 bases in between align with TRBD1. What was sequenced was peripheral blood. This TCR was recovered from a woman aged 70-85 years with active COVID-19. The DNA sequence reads TGTGCTAGCAGCCCTTCGGGACAGAAGAGTGAAAAACTGTTTTTT. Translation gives CASSPSGQKSEKLFF.